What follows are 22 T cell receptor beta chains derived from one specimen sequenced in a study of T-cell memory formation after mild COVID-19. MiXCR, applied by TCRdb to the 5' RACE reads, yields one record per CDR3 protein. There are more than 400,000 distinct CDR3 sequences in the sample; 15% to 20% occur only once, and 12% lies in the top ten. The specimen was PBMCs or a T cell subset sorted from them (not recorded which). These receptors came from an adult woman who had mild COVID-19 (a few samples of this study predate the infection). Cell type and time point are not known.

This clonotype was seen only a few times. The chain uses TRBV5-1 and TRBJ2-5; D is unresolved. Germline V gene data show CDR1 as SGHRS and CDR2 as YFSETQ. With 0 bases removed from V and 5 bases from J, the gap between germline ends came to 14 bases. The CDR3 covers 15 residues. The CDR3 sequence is CASSLAGGARETQYF. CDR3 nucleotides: TGCGCCAGCAGCTTGGCCGGCGGAGCCAGGGAGACCCAGTACTTC.

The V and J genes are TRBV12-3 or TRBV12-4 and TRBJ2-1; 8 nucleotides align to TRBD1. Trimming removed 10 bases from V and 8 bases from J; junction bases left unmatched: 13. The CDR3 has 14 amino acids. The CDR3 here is CATAPGGAPDEQFF. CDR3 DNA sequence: TGTGCCACCGCCCCAGGGGGCGCCCCAGATGAGCAGTTCTTC.

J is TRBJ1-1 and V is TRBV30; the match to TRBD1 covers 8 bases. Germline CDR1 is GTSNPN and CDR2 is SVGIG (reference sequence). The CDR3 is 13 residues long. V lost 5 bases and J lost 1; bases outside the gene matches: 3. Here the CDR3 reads CAWQGAPNTEAFF. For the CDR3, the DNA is TGTGCCTGGCAGGGGGCCCCGAACACTGAAGCTTTCTTT.

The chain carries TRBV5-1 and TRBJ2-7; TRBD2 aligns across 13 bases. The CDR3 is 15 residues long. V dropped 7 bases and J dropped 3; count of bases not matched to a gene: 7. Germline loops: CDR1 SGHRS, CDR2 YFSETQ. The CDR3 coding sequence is TGCGCCAGCTCCCGGACTAGCGGGAGTATCTACGAGCAGTACTTC. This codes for CASSRTSGSIYEQYF.

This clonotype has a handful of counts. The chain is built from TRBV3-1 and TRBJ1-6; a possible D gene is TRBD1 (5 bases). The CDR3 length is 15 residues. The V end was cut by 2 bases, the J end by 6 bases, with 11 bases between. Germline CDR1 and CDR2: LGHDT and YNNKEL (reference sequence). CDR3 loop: CASSQTRGRNSPLHF. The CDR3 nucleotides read TGTGCCAGCAGCCAAACTCGGGGCCGTAATTCACCCCTCCACTTT.

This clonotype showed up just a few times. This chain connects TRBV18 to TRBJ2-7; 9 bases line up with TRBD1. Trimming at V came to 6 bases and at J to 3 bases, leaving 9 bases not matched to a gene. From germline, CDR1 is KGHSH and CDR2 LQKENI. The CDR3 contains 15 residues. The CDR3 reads CASSPWTGEDYEQYF. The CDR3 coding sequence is TGTGCCAGCTCTCCGTGGACAGGGGAGGACTACGAGCAGTACTTC. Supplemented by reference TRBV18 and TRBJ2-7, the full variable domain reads NAGVMQNPRHLVRRRGQEARLRCSPMKGHSHVYWYRQLPEEGLKFMVYLQKENIIDESGMPKERFSAEFPKEGPSILRIQQVVRGDSAAYFCASSPWTGEDYEQYFGPGTRLTVT.

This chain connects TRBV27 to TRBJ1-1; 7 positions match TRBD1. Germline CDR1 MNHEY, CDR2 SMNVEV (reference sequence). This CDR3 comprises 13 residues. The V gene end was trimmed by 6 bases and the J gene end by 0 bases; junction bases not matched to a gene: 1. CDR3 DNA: TGTGCCAGCAGGGGACAGATGAACACTGAAGCTTTCTTT. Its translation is CASRGQMNTEAFF.

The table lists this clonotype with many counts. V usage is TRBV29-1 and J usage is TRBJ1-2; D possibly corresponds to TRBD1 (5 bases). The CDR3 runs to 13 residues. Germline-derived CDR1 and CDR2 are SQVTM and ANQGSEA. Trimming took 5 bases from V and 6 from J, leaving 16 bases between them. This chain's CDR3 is CSVLGGEVDGYTF. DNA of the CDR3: TGCAGCGTTCTCGGGGGGGAAGTGGATGGCTACACCTTC. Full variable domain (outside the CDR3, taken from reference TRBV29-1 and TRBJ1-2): SAVISQKPSRDICQRGTSLTIQCQVDSQVTMMFWYRQQPGQSLTLIATANQGSEATYESGFVIDKFPISRPNLTFSTLTVSNMSPEDSSIYLCSVLGGEVDGYTFGSGTRLTVV.

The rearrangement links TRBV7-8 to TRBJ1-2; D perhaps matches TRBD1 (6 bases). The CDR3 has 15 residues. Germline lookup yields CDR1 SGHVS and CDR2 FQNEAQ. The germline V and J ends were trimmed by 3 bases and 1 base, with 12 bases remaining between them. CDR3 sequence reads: CASSLTTGLNYGYTF. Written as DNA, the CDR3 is TGTGCCAGCAGCTTGACGACAGGACTTAACTATGGCTACACCTTC.

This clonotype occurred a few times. For the CDR3, the DNA is TGCGCCAGCAGCCAAGATCTGTCCCACCGGAATGGCTACACCTTC. Translating it yields CASSQDLSHRNGYTF. The rearrangement joins TRBV4-3 to TRBJ1-2; D unclear. V lost 0 bases, J lost 6 bases, and 14 bases lay in between. This CDR3 spans 15 amino acids. Germline V lookup: CDR1 LGHNA, CDR2 YSLEER.

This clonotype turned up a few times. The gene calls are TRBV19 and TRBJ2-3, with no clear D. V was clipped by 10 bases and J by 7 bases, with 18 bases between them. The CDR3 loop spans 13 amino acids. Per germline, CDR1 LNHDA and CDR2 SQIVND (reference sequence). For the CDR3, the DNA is TGTGCCACCTCTACGGCGCTCCCTAATACGCAGTATTTT. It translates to CATSTALPNTQYF.

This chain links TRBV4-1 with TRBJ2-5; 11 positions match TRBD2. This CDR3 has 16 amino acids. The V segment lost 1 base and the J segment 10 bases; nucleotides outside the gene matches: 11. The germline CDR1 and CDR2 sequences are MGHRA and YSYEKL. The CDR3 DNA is TGCGCCAGCAGCCAAGCCCTAACTAGCGGGGGAGGACGCCAGTACTTC. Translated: CASSQALTSGGGRQYF.

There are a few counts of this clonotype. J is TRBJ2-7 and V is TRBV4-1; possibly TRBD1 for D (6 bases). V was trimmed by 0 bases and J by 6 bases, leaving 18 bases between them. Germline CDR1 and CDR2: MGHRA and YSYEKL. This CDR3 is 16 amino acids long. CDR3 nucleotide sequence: TGCGCCAGCAGCCAAGATCCGGGAACAGGGTACATCGAGCAGTACTTC. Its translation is CASSQDPGTGYIEQYF.

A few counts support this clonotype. The CDR3 sequence: CAISPTSGGQETQYF. In nucleotides, the CDR3 is TGTGCCATCAGCCCGACTAGCGGGGGACAAGAGACCCAGTACTTC. V and J are TRBV10-3 and TRBJ2-5; 12 nucleotides align to TRBD2. Germline lookup yields CDR1 ENHRY and CDR2 SYGVKD. Trimming cost V 6 bases and J 2 bases; bases outside gene matches: 4. This CDR3 is 15 amino acids long.

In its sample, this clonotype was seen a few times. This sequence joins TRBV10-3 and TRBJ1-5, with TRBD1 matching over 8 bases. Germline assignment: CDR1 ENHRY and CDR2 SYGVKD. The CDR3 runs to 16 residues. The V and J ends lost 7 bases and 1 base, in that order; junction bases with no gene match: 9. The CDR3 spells CAITEYDRGSNQPQHF. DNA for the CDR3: TGTGCCATCACCGAATATGACAGGGGAAGCAATCAGCCCCAGCATTTT.

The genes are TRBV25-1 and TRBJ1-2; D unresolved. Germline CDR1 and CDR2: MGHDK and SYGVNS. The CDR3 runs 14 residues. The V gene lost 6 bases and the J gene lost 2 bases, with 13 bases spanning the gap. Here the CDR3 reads CASRNSASNYGYTF. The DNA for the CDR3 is TGTGCCAGCAGGAACTCGGCTTCCAACTATGGCTACACCTTC.

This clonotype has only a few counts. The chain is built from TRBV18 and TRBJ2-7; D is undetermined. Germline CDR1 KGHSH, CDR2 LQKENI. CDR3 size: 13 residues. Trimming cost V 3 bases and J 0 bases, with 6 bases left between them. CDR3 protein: CASSPASSYEQYF. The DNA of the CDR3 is TGTGCCAGCTCACCGGCAAGCTCCTACGAGCAGTACTTC.

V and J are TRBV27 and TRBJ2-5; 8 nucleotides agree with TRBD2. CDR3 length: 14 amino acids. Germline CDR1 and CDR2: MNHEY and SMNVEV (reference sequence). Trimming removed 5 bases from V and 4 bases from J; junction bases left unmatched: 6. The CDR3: CASSIAGKGETQYF. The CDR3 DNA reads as TGTGCCAGCAGTATAGCGGGGAAAGGAGAGACCCAGTACTTC.

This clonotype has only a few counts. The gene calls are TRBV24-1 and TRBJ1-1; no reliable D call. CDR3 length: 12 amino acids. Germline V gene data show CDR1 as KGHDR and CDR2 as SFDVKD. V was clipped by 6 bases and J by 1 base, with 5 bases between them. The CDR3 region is CATSSTNTEAFF. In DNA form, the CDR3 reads TGTGCCACCAGTTCTACGAACACTGAAGCTTTCTTT.

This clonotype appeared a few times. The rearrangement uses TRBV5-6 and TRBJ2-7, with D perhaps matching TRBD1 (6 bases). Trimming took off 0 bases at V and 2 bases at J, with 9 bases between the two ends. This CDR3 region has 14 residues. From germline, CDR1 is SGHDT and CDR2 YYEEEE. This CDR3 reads CASSLANRAYEQYF. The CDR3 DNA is TGTGCCAGCAGCTTGGCCAACAGGGCCTACGAGCAGTACTTC.

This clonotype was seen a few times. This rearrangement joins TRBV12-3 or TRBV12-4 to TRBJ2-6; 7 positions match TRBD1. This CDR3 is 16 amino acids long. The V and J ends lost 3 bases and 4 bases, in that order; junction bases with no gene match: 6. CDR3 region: CASSFRQGSGANVLTF. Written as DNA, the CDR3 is TGTGCCAGCAGTTTTCGACAGGGTTCCGGGGCCAACGTCCTGACTTTC.

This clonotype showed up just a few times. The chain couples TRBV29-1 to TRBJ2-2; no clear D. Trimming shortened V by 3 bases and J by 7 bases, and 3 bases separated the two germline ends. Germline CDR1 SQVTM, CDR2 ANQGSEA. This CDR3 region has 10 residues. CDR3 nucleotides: TGCAGCGTTGACGACGGGGAGCTGTTTTTT. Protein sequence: CSVDDGELFF.